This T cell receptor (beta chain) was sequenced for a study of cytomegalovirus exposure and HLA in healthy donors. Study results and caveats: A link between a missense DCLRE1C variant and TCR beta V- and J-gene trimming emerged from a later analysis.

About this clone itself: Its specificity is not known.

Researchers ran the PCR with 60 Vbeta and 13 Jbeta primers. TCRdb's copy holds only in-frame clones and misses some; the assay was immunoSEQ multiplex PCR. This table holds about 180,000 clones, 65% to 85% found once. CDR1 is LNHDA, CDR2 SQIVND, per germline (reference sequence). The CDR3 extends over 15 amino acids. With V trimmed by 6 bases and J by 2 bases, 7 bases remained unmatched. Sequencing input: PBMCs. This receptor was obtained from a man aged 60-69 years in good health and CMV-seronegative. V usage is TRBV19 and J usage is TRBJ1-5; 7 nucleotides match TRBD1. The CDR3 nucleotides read TGTGCCAGTAGCCTAGGGACAGCCCGCAATCAGCCCCAGCATTTT. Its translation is CASSLGTARNQPQHF.